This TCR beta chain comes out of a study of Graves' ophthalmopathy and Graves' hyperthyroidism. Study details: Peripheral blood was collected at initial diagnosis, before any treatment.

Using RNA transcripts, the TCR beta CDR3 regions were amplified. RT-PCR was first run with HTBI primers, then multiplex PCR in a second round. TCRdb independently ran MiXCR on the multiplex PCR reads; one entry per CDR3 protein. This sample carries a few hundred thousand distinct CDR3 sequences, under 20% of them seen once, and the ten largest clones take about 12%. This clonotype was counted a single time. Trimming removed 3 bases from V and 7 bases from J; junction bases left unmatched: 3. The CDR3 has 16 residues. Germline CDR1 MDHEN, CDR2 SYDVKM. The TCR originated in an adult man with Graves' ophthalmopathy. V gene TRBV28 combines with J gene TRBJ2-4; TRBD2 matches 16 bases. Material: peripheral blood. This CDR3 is CASSFGTSGRANIQYF. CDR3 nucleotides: TGTGCCAGCAGTTTTGGGACTAGCGGGAGGGCTAACATTCAGTACTTC.